This T cell receptor (beta chain) was captured in a study of T cell responses to AZD1222 COVID-19 vaccine. Study results and limitations: Elevations in Spike-specific TCR breadth and depth followed administration of two AZD1222 doses.

The assay was immunoSEQ multiplex PCR, and TCRdb's table has in-frame clones only and misses some. This repertoire shows about 96,000 clones, roughly nine tenths found once; its top ten account for about 1.5%. V gave up 7 bases and J gave up 1 base; unmatched junction bases: 3. The CDR3 has 13 amino acids. The V gene's germline CDR1 is SQVTM and CDR2 ANQGSEA. About this clone itself: Its matching antigen is unknown. This sample includes further DNA sequences coding for the same CDR3.

The receptor's source is an adult in good health. The sequences come from peripheral blood, collected on day 0 of AZD1222 vaccination. The chain employs TRBV29-1 and TRBJ1-1, with 10 bases identical to TRBD1. CDR3 sequence: CSARTGGNTEAFF. In DNA, the CDR3 is TGCAGCGCCAGGACAGGGGGGAACACTGAAGCTTTCTTT.